One sample yielded the 20 T cell receptor beta chains listed below, sequenced in a study of cytomegalovirus exposure and HLA in healthy donors. The PCR ran on 60 Vbeta and 13 Jbeta primers. The protocol was immunoSEQ multiplex PCR, while the TCRdb copy is restricted to in-frame clones and leaves out a portion. This sample yields about 130,000 clones, of which approximately 80% are seen a single time; roughly 2.3% belongs to the top ten. Material: PBMCs. The source of these receptors is a man younger than 40 in good health and CMV-seronegative.

The V call is TRBV5-6, the J call TRBJ2-5, with TRBD2 identical over 11 bases. The germline V gene has CDR1 SGHDT and CDR2 YYEEEE. The CDR3 runs 16 residues. Trimming took 1 base from V and 2 from J; bases not matched to a gene: 4. The DNA of the CDR3 is TGTGCCAGCAGCTTGACTAGCGGGAGTGGTCAAGAGACCCAGTACTTC. Translating gives CASSLTSGSGQETQYF.

V and J are TRBV7-9 and TRBJ2-7, with 7 bases aligning to TRBD1. The V segment lost 5 bases and the J segment 3 bases; nucleotides outside the gene matches: 7. The germline CDR1 and CDR2 sequences are SEHNR and FQNEAQ (reference sequence). CDR3 length equals 14 residues. CDR3 DNA: TGTGCCAGCAGCGCGCCGGGACAGCACTACGAGCAGTACTTC. Translation: CASSAPGQHYEQYF. Looking up the rest from reference TRBV7-9 and TRBJ2-7 gives the full variable domain: DTGVSQNPRHKITKRGQNVTFRCDPISEHNRLYWYRQTLGQGPEFLTYFQNEAQLEKSRLLSDRFSAERPKGSFSTLEIQRTEQGDSAMYLCASSAPGQHYEQYFGPGTRLTVT.

The gene calls are TRBV14 and TRBJ2-7; 8 bases match TRBD2. Per germline, CDR1 SGHDN and CDR2 FVKESK. J lost 4 bases, V lost 3 bases, and 8 bases had no gene match. The CDR3 extends over 15 amino acids. The CDR3 DNA reads TGTGCCAGCAGCCATCGAGCGGGGGTGGCTTACGAGCAGTACTTC. Translating gives CASSHRAGVAYEQYF.

This clone came up once. The V gene is TRBV27, the J gene TRBJ2-2, with TRBD2 as a possible D gene (5 bases). Trimming took 5 bases from V and 10 from J, leaving 17 bases between them. Germline V gene data show CDR1 as MNHEY and CDR2 as SMNVEV (reference sequence). The length of the CDR3 is 14 residues. Here the CDR3 DNA reads TGTGCCAGCAGTCCACGGCGGGCCCCTCCGGAGCTGTTTTTT. It specifies CASSPRRAPPELFF.

CDR3 in amino acids: CASSQGLAGRSNIQYF. The CDR3 region has the DNA TGCGCCAGCAGCCAAGGGCTAGCCGGGAGGAGCAACATTCAGTACTTC. The V and J genes are TRBV4-3 and TRBJ2-4, with 7 bases lining up with TRBD2. Germline CDR1 LGHNA, CDR2 YSLEER. There are 16 residues in the CDR3. After removal of 1 base from V and 7 bases from J, the junction contained 10 bases not matched to a gene.

The rearrangement uses TRBV7-9 and TRBJ2-5; TRBD2 might be the D (7 bases). From germline, CDR1 is SEHNR and CDR2 FQNEAQ (reference sequence). V was shortened by 5 bases and J by 7 bases, with 17 bases between the two germline ends. This CDR3 region has 14 residues. The CDR3 sequence: CASSPNVGGRTQYF. The CDR3 DNA reads TGTGCCAGCAGCCCTAACGTGGGGGGGCGGACCCAGTACTTC.

The chain couples TRBV5-1 to TRBJ1-2; 8 bases are a match to TRBD1. The CDR3 is 14 residues long. The V segment lost 4 bases and the J segment 3 bases; nucleotides outside the gene matches: 5. The germline V gene encodes CDR1 SGHRS and CDR2 YFSETQ. CDR3 bases: TGCGCCAGCAGCCTCGGACAGGGCTACTATGGCTACACCTTC. It codes for CASSLGQGYYGYTF.

The rearrangement uses TRBV19 and TRBJ2-2; 7 bases are a match to TRBD1. V shed 6 bases, J shed 1 base, and the junction held 11 bases outside the gene matches. This CDR3 has 17 residues. From germline, CDR1 is LNHDA and CDR2 SQIVND (reference sequence). CDR3 sequence (DNA): TGTGCCAGTAGACGGACAGGTTCTGGAAGGAACACCGGGGAGCTGTTTTTT. Its protein is CASRRTGSGRNTGELFF.

This sequence joins TRBV5-1 and TRBJ2-1, with D perhaps TRBD2 (6 bases). This CDR3 has 13 amino acids. The germline V gene has CDR1 SGHRS and CDR2 YFSETQ. Trimming took 6 bases from V and 8 from J, leaving 15 bases between them. For the CDR3, the DNA is TGCGCCAGCACGGGAGACCCGAACTATGAGCAGTTCTTC. This sequence encodes CASTGDPNYEQFF.

V gene TRBV15 combines with J gene TRBJ2-5; 14 bases match TRBD2. The CDR3 covers 19 residues. The V gene end was trimmed by 3 bases and the J gene end by 4 bases; junction bases not matched to a gene: 13. The germline V gene encodes CDR1 LNHNV and CDR2 YYDKDF (reference sequence). This CDR3 is CATSSLGTSGSGMRETQYF. DNA of the CDR3: TGTGCCACCAGCAGCCTTGGGACTAGCGGGAGTGGAATGCGAGAGACCCAGTACTTC. Looking up the rest from reference TRBV15 and TRBJ2-5 gives the full variable domain: DAMVIQNPRYQVTQFGKPVTLSCSQTLNHNVMYWYQQKSSQAPKLLFHYYDKDFNNEADTPDNFQSRRPNTSFCFLDIRSPGLGDTAMYLCATSSLGTSGSGMRETQYFGPGTRLLVL.

The V gene is TRBV14, the J gene TRBJ1-1, with D tentatively TRBD1 (6 bases). CDR1 and CDR2 (germline): SGHDN, FVKESK. The CDR3 runs to 15 residues. V lost 4 bases to trimming and J lost 5 bases, with 17 bases between them. Written as DNA, the CDR3 is TGTGCCAGCAGCCGCTACAGGGCCGCTTGGACTGAAGCTTTCTTT. Amino acids: CASSRYRAAWTEAFF.

V gene TRBV11-2 combines with J gene TRBJ1-2; 7 bases are a match to TRBD1. The CDR3 length is 14 residues. Germline values: CDR1 SGHAT, CDR2 FQNNGV. V was clipped by 2 bases and J by 3 bases; unmatched bases: 3. CDR3 nucleotides: TGTGCCAGCAGCTTAAGTACAGGGGACTATGGCTACACCTTC. Translated, it gives CASSLSTGDYGYTF.

CDR3 DNA sequence: TGTGCCAGCAGTGAGTCACCCGGGGGGGCCTATGGCTACACCTTC. It encodes CASSESPGGAYGYTF. J is TRBJ1-2 and V is TRBV6-1; TRBD1 is a possible D gene (6 bases). V lost 3 bases, J lost 4 bases, and 15 bases lay in between. The length of the CDR3 is 15 residues. Germline assignment: CDR1 MNHNS and CDR2 SASEGT.

This clone was picked up a small number of times. The junction differs from germline at one of its ends, possibly a read error. This chain uses TRBV27 with TRBJ2-1, with 7 bases matching TRBD2. Germline V CDR1 and CDR2: MNHEY, SMNVEV (reference sequence). The CDR3 runs to 14 residues. Here the CDR3 DNA reads TGTGCCAGCAGTCCCCCGCAAGGGCGGGAGAGTCGGGTCTTC. Protein: CASSPPQGRESRVF.

The V gene is TRBV28, the J gene TRBJ2-7; 8 bases fit TRBD2. Unmatched junction bases numbered 9, after V lost 5 bases and J lost 0 bases. This CDR3 has 16 amino acids. Looked up from germline, CDR1 is MDHEN and CDR2 is SYDVKM. For the CDR3, the DNA is TGTGCCAGCAGTCCGCAAGGGCTAGCGGGCTCCTACGAGCAGTACTTC. Its translation is CASSPQGLAGSYEQYF.

CDR3 nucleotides: TGTGCCAGCAGTGAAGGACAGCGCCCGTATGGCTACACCTTC. Translating it yields CASSEGQRPYGYTF. V gene TRBV6-1 combines with J gene TRBJ1-2; tentatively, D is TRBD1 (5 bases). This CDR3 comprises 14 residues. Per germline, CDR1 MNHNS and CDR2 SASEGT. V was clipped by 1 base and J by 5 bases, with 11 bases between them.

The chain combines TRBV18 with TRBJ1-3, with 7 bases aligning to TRBD1. The length of the CDR3 is 14 residues. Losses at the gene ends were 3 bases for V and 2 bases for J; bases not matched to a gene: 1. Germline V lookup: CDR1 KGHSH, CDR2 LQKENI. CDR3 DNA: TGTGCCAGCTCACCTGGGACAGCTGGAAACACCATATATTTT. Amino acids: CASSPGTAGNTIYF. Complete variable domain (other parts from reference TRBV18 and TRBJ1-3): NAGVMQNPRHLVRRRGQEARLRCSPMKGHSHVYWYRQLPEEGLKFMVYLQKENIIDESGMPKERFSAEFPKEGPSILRIQQVVRGDSAAYFCASSPGTAGNTIYFGEGSWLTVV.

The CDR3 loop reads CASSDRFYNSPLHF. The CDR3 region has the DNA TGTGCCAGCAGTGACAGATTCTATAATTCACCCCTCCACTTT. The rearrangement joins TRBV6-1 to TRBJ1-6; D unclear. Germline loops: CDR1 MNHNS, CDR2 SASEGT. The CDR3 sequence is 14 residues long. Trimming took off 3 bases at V and 3 bases at J, with 6 bases between the two ends.

The chain couples TRBV15 to TRBJ2-1; D possibly corresponds to TRBD2 (5 bases). The ends were cut back, 0 bases at V and 5 bases at J, with 20 bases in the middle. Per the germline V gene, CDR1 is LNHNV and CDR2 is YYDKDF (reference sequence). The CDR3 loop spans 18 amino acids. For the CDR3, the DNA is TGTGCCACCAGCAGAGATCCAAGCGGCCCAGCCATCGACAATGAGCAGTTCTTC. Encoded protein: CATSRDPSGPAIDNEQFF.

V is TRBV27 and J is TRBJ2-1; 9 bases fit TRBD2. Trimming at V came to 4 bases and at J to 3 bases, leaving 7 bases not matched to a gene. The CDR3 runs to 16 residues. Looked up from germline, CDR1 is MNHEY and CDR2 is SMNVEV (reference sequence). The CDR3 protein is CASSSLQREVYNEQFF. The CDR3 DNA follows: TGTGCCAGCAGTTCTCTCCAGCGGGAGGTCTACAATGAGCAGTTCTTC.